Detailed here is one TCR beta chain. What antigen it recognizes has not been identified. Mismatch with germline at one junction end may stem from a read error. Using the deep immunoSEQ assay, multiplex PCR amplified TCR CDR3 regions from genomic DNA. Extracted genomic DNA from each cell subset was spread evenly across all wells of several immunoSEQ 96-well plates, with each plate serving as a replicate. Each replicate PCR for sorted subsets received around 200 ng genomic DNA, equal to about 30,000 T cell genomes. The purified libraries were quantified using a Qubit 3.0 fluorometer, sized with a Bioanalyzer 2100, and then quantified again using the KAPA Library Quantification kit. Every immunoSEQ 96-well plate was sequenced on a separate single-read 150-cycle Illumina NextSeq 550 flow cell. On the authors' methods: The immunoSEQ output contained only junctional sequences without quality scores, so filtering could not match that applied to full-length reads. Sequences were annotated with PyIR, a Python wrapper for IgBLAST v1.9, using IMGT germline references to assign V/J genes and CDR3. Any read was removed if the V/J assignment was weak (E-value above 1e-6), the CDR3 was missing, or the read contained stop codons, out-of-frame junctions, or ambiguous translated residues. V3J clonotypes were defined as sequences sharing the same inferred V gene, J gene, and CDR3 amino acid sequence. Percentage overlap between repertoires was computed as shared unique clonotypes divided by the size of the smaller repertoire. RTK rarefaction, the Chao1 estimator, and Recon v2.1 estimates of unobserved clonotypes were used to assess repertoire richness. For all TCRbeta clonotypes obtained by the gDNA method from a few donors, generation probabilities were computed with OLGA. In TCRdb, the immuneACCESS table is reduced to in-frame sequences with V and J assigned. These tables do not hold every clone; where another copy was compared, an unresolved V gene accounts for under half, and the others remain unexplained. The DNA gave D and trimming, while V, J and clone size come from that table. A total of some 2.4 million clones appear in this sample, roughly 93% of them only once. The ten biggest clones cover about 0.38% of the sample.

The source of the sample is a study of shared clonotypes between healthy human individuals (dated by TCRdb to the early 2020s). About the full investigation: A few men and two women, aged 18 to 49 years, made up the cohort. Between about 0.9 and 8.9 billion PBMCs per donor were obtained by leukapheresis. Libraries were prepared and TCR repertoires were sequenced by different laboratories using diverse techniques, in order to increase sequencing depth and limit assay-specific biases. Per donor, three plates each were used for CD4 naive and CD4 memory, two for CD8 naive, and one for CD8 memory. To estimate repertoire size and how much clonotype sharing occurs between individuals, the study deeply sequenced the blood TCR repertoires of 4 to 6 healthy adults. Points the paper makes about the study in general: Across a few donors, about 4.5% of naive CD4, 3% to 4% of naive CD8, 2.3% of memory CD4, and under 0.45% of memory CD8 clonotypes were shared. Larger estimated clonotype richness was generally found for naive subsets than for memory subsets. Higher generation probabilities were observed for clonotypes shared by all four sorted-subset donors than for non-shared clonotypes. Because the study included only a small number of donors, the genetic and exposure-history diversity represented was limited. Based on pairwise subsampling, the degree of clonotype sharing among donors was expected to be affected by sequencing depth. Sampling was limited to blood, and TCR repertoires in tissue likely differ from TCR repertoires in blood. Incomplete sequencing was indicated by rarefaction of sorted-subset datasets, despite the large sequencing depth.

Donors were healthy HIV-negative adults with no recently reported acute infections or vaccinations. All donors were Caucasian adults living in Nashville, Tennessee, USA. CD4+ T cells were enriched through magnetic negative selection, after which naive cells were positively selected on CD45RA and the remaining negative fraction served as the memory subset. Blood was obtained by leukapheresis, after which PBMCs were separated by Ficoll-Histopaque density gradient centrifugation and cryopreserved in liquid nitrogen vapor phase. Analytical flow cytometry was used to check the purity and quantity of every magnetically sorted T cell population. Genomic DNA was isolated from every sorted fraction and measured by UV absorbance on a Nanodrop 2000c. Looking up the germline V gene yields CDR1 SGHRS and CDR2 YFSETQ. The CDR3 starts with the cysteine, ends with the phenylalanine, and has 16 residues. This entry keeps only the CDR3 DNA: 48 bases, framed from base 1.

Sample: naive CD4+ T cells from PBMCs. The cell subset or site label, read with the paper, signifies: CD45RA+ positively selected. The clonotype comes from a man younger than 35 in good health. Some clones in this sample may be carry-over from other donors' samples. The sequence joins TRBV5-1 to TRBJ2-5; D gene: possibly TRBD2, on 5 matching bases. The CDR3: CASSLASLAGGEAQYF. Here is the DNA: TGCGCCAGCAGCTTGGCCAGTCTGGCGGGTGGAGAGGCCCAGTACTTC.